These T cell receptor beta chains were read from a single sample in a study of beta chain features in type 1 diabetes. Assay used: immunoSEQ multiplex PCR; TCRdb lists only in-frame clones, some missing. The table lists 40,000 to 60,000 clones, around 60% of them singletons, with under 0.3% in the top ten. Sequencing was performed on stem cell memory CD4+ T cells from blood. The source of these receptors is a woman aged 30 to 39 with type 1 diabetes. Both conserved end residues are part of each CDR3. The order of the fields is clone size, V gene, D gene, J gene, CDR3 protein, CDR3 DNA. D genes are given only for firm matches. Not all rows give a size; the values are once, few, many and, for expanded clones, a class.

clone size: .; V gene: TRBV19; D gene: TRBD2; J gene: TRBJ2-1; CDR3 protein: CASSAGTSGRMRAYNEQFF; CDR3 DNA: TGTGCCAGTAGTGCCGGTACTAGCGGGAGAATGAGGGCCTACAATGAGCAGTTCTTC
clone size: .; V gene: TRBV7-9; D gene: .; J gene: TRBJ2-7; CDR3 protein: CASRNRTASYEQYF; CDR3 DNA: TGTGCCAGCAGAAACCGGACAGCCTCCTACGAGCAGTACTTC
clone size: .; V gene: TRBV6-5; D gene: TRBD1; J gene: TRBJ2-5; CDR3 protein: CASSRTGGETQYF; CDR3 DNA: TGTGCCAGCAGTAGGACAGGGGGGGAGACCCAGTACTTC
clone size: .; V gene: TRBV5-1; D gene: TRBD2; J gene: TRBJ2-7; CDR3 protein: CASRPREGTYEQYF; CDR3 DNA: TGCGCCAGCAGGCCAAGGGAGGGAACCTACGAGCAGTACTTC
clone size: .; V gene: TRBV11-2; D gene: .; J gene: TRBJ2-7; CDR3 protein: CASSPLIGDEQYF; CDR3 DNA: TGTGCCAGCAGCCCCCTTATCGGGGACGAGCAGTACTTC
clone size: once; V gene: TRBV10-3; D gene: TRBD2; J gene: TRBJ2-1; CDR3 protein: CAISFQAGARENEQFF; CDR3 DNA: TGTGCCATCAGTTTCCAAGCGGGAGCGAGGGAGAATGAGCAGTTCTTC
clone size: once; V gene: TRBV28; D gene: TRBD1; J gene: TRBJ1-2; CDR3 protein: CASSSPGQRQYGYTF; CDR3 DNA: TGTGCCAGCAGCTCCCCGGGACAGAGGCAGTATGGCTACACCTTC
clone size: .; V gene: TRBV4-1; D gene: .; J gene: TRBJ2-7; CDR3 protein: CASTEAPGYEQYF; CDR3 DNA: TGCGCCAGCACGGAGGCCCCTGGCTACGAGCAGTACTTC
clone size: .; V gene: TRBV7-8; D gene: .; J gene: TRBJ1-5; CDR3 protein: CASSSGTPYQPQHF; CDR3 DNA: TGTGCCAGCAGCTCCGGGACACCCTATCAGCCCCAGCATTTT
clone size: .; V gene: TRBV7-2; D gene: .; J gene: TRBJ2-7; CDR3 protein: CASSLGGGPYEQYF; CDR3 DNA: TGTGCCAGCAGCTTAGGCGGGGGCCCCTACGAGCAGTACTTC
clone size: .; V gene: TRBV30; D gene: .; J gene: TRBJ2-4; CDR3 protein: CAWSVTGIENIQYF; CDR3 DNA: TGTGCCTGGAGTGTAACAGGTATCGAAAACATTCAGTACTTC
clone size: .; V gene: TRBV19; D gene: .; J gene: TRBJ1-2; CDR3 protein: CASTDGGGGPYGYTF; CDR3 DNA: TGTGCCAGTACCGATGGGGGAGGAGGGCCCTATGGCTACACCTTC
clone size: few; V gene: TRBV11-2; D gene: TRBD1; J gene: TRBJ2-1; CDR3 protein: CASSLERQGAQFF; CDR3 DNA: TGTGCCAGCAGCCTAGAAAGACAGGGGGCACAGTTCTTC
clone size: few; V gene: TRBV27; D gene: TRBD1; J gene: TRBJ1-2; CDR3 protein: CASSRIQGDRGYTF; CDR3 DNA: TGTGCCAGCAGTCGAATACAGGGGGACCGGGGCTACACCTTC
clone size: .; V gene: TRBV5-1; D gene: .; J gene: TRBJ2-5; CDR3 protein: CASSLSGQGETQYF; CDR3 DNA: TGCGCCAGCAGCTTGAGCGGGCAGGGTGAGACCCAGTACTTC
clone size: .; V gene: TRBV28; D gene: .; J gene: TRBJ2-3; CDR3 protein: CASSSLTDTQYF; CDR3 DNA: TGTGCCAGCAGCTCTCTCACAGATACGCAGTATTTT
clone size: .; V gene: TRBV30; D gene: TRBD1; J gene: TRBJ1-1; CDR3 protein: CAWSVGGEAFF; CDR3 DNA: TGTGCCTGGAGTGTAGGGGGCGAAGCTTTCTTT
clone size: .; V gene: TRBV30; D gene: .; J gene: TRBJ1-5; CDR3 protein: CAWSKANGNQPQHF; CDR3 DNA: TGTGCCTGGAGCAAAGCAAACGGGAATCAGCCCCAGCATTTT
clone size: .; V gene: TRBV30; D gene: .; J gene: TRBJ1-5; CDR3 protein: CAWSSHGSQPQHF; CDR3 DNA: TGTGCCTGGAGTAGCCACGGTTCTCAGCCCCAGCATTTT
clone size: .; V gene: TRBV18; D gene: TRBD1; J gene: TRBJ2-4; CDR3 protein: CASSPRQGAENIQYF; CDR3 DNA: TGTGCCAGCTCACCGAGACAGGGGGCTGAAAACATTCAGTACTTC
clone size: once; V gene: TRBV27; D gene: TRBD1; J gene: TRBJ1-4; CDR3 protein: CASSPPTGGRGVKLFF; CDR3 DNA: TGTGCCAGCAGTCCCCCGACAGGGGGCAGGGGGGTAAAACTGTTTTTT
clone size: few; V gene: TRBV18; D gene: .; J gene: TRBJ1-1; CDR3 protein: CASSPVASTEAFF; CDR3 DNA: TGTGCCAGCTCACCAGTGGCAAGCACTGAAGCTTTCTTT